The rows below give T cell receptor beta chains drawn from one sample of a study of cytomegalovirus exposure and HLA in healthy donors. Data came from immunoSEQ multiplex PCR; TCRdb stores just in-frame clones and leaves some out. The table has around 70,000 clones, around 76% seen once; the top ten hold 9% to 13%. Sequences were obtained from PBMCs. These receptors originate from a male donor in good health and CMV-seropositive. The CDR3 runs from the conserved cysteine through the conserved F or W. Each record gives: J gene, D gene, V gene, clone size, CDR3 protein, CDR3 DNA. D genes are given only for firm matches. Clone size is given for some rows only: seen once, a few or many times, or a class if the clone is expanded.

TRBJ1-2 | TRBD1 | TRBV28 | - | CASSGQGANGYTF | TGTGCCAGCAGCGGGCAGGGGGCAAATGGCTACACCTTC
TRBJ2-5 | TRBD2 | TRBV5-1 | - | CASSLVGGRGETQYF | TGCGCCAGCAGCTTGGTTGGCGGGAGGGGAGAGACCCAGTACTTC
TRBJ2-1 | TRBD1 | TRBV7-7 | - | CASSEDRINEQFF | TGTGCCAGCAGCGAGGACAGGATCAACGAGCAGTTCTTC
TRBJ2-3 | - | TRBV27 | - | CASSLLGQSTDTQYF | TGTGCCAGCAGTTTACTAGGACAGAGCACAGATACGCAGTATTTT
TRBJ2-7 | TRBD1 | TRBV28 | - | CASSPLTGGIYEQYF | TGTGCCAGCAGTCCTCTGACAGGGGGCATATACGAGCAGTACTTC
TRBJ2-3 | - | TRBV7-3 | once | CASSLNAGAGADTQYF | TGTGCCAGCAGCTTAAACGCGGGGGCTGGGGCAGATACGCAGTATTTT
TRBJ1-1 | TRBD1 | TRBV28 | - | CASSYPGQGGTEAFF | TGTGCCAGCAGTTACCCGGGACAGGGTGGAACTGAAGCTTTCTTT
TRBJ2-7 | TRBD2 | TRBV29-1 | - | CSVETSGSSSYEQYF | TGCAGCGTTGAGACTAGCGGTTCCAGCTCCTACGAGCAGTACTTC
TRBJ2-2 | TRBD1 | TRBV15 | few | CATSRGQGNTGELFF | TGTGCCACCAGCAGAGGACAGGGGAACACCGGGGAGCTGTTTTTT
TRBJ1-3 | - | TRBV28 | - | CASSLPRGGGGNTIYF | TGTGCCAGCAGTTTGCCTCGGGGGGGAGGGGGAAACACCATATATTTT
TRBJ1-1 | - | TRBV6-5 | - | CASSYKGSAFF | TGTGCCAGCAGTTACAAGGGGTCCGCTTTCTTT
TRBJ2-6 | TRBD1 | TRBV18 | - | CASSSRTGGYSGANVLTF | TGTGCCAGCTCATCCCGGACAGGGGGATACTCTGGGGCCAACGTCCTGACTTTC
TRBJ1-2 | - | TRBV28 | - | CASSFQDYGYTF | TGTGCCAGCAGTTTCCAGGATTATGGCTACACCTTC
TRBJ2-7 | - | TRBV4-3 | - | CASSQDRGSTYEQYF | TGCGCCAGCAGCCAAGATCGGGGGAGCACCTACGAGCAGTACTTC
TRBJ1-1 | TRBD1 | TRBV19 | - | CASSNRQGRSLNTEAFF | TGTGCCAGTAGTAATAGACAGGGAAGGAGTTTGAACACTGAAGCTTTCTTT
TRBJ2-7 | - | TRBV11-1 | few | CASSLDSGRYEQYF | TGTGCCAGCAGCCTAGACAGCGGACGCTACGAGCAGTACTTC
TRBJ1-4 | - | TRBV27 | - | CASSSGVANEKLFF | TGTGCCAGCAGTTCAGGGGTAGCTAATGAAAAACTGTTTTTT
TRBJ2-5 | - | TRBV7-8 | - | CASSLSGGTKETQYF | TGTGCCAGCAGCTTATCGGGGGGCACAAAAGAGACCCAGTACTTC
TRBJ2-2 | - | TRBV7-3 | - | CASSLKSPAGTGELFF | TGTGCCAGCAGCTTAAAGTCCCCGGCGGGCACCGGGGAGCTGTTTTTT
TRBJ1-1 | - | TRBV18 | - | CASSRGGITEAFF | TGTGCCAGCTCACGCGGGGGGATCACTGAAGCTTTCTTT
TRBJ2-7 | TRBD2 | TRBV18 | - | CASSPGTKKEQYF | TGTGCCAGCTCACCAGGGACTAAGAAGGAGCAGTACTTC
TRBJ2-7 | TRBD1 | TRBV5-6 | - | CASSWLTGKGEQYF | TGTGCCAGCAGCTGGCTGACAGGGAAGGGCGAGCAGTACTTC
TRBJ2-2 | TRBD2 | TRBV30 | - | CALAGRLGELFF | TGTGCCTTAGCGGGAAGACTCGGGGAGCTGTTTTTT
TRBJ2-2 | TRBD1 | TRBV2 | - | CASSRPGQGNTGELFF | TGTGCCAGCAGTCGGCCGGGACAGGGGAACACCGGGGAGCTGTTTTTT
TRBJ1-6 | - | TRBV9 | few | CASSRGGNSPLHF | TGTGCCAGCAGCCGCGGAGGGAATTCACCCCTCCACTTT
TRBJ1-2 | TRBD1 | TRBV7-8 | - | CASSLGQGNYGYTF | TGTGCCAGCAGCTTGGGACAGGGGAACTATGGCTACACCTTC